This TCR beta chain is from a study of blood T cell repertoires in COVID-19. Looking at the study overall: T cells, B-cell-depleted T cells, or PBMCs supplied cDNA or gDNA.

Germline lookup yields CDR1 SEHNR and CDR2 FQNEAQ (reference sequence). This CDR3 comprises 15 residues. Trimming took 5 bases from V and 0 from J, leaving 11 bases between them. This clone showed up just once. Produced via immunoSEQ multiplex PCR; TCRdb's table is partial and in-frame only. The table has 190,000 or so clones, about 89% seen once. The rearrangement joins TRBV7-9 to TRBJ1-3, with D possibly TRBD1 on 5 matching bases. This sequence was found in a man aged 40-49 years with active or convalescent COVID-19. The sample comprised peripheral blood. CDR3 region: CASSPWDYSGNTIYF. The CDR3 nucleotides are TGTGCCAGCAGCCCTTGGGACTACTCTGGAAACACCATATATTTT.